This T cell receptor beta chain was profiled in a study of T cell repertoires in cytomegalovirus infection. TCRdb re-called the reads with MiXCR, one entry per CDR3 protein. This table has 750,000 to 900,000 distinct CDR3 sequences, 25% to 35% appearing once. Germline V CDR1 and CDR2: MNHEY, SMNVEV (reference sequence). CDR3 length equals 13 residues. Trimming took 9 bases from V and 4 from J, leaving 15 bases between them. As for this clonotype: Its antigen is still unknown.

The chain is built from TRBV27 and TRBJ1-2; D not certain. This sequence was found in a human donor in good health (CMV status not recorded). Some clones in this sample may be carry-over from other donors' samples. Sequences were derived from cultured CD8+ T cells from PBMCs, sampled from culture after CMV antigen stimulation. The CDR3 here is CASSPGGPYGYTF. Here the CDR3 DNA reads TGTGCCAGTTCACCGGGAGGGCCCTATGGCTACACCTTC.